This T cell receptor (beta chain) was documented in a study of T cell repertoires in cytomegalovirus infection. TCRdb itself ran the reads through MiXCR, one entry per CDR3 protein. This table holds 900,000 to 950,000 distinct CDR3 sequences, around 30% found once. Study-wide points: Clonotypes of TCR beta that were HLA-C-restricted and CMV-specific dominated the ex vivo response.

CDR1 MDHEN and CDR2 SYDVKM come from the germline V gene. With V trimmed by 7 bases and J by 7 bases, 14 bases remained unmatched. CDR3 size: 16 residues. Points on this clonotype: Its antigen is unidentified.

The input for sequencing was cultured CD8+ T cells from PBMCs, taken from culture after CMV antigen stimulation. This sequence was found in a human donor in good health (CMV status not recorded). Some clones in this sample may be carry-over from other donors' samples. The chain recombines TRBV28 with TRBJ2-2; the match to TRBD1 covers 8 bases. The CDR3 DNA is TGTGCCAGCACCTTGGGGAGGACAGGGCTGAACGGGGAGCTGTTTTTT. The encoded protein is CASTLGRTGLNGELFF.